This record covers a single TCR beta chain. Its antigen is undetermined. Primers: 60 V beta forward and 13 J beta reverse. The table came from immunoSEQ multiplex PCR; TCRdb's copy has only in-frame clones and leaves some out. The sample has 70,000 to 100,000 clones; under 85% are singletons. The data were taken from a study of glioma-infiltrating T cells after dendritic cell vaccination. The germline CDR1 and CDR2 sequences are MNHEY and SVGAGI. Unmatched junction bases numbered 2, after V lost 1 base and J lost 0 bases. This CDR3 region has 15 residues. Time point described: after dendritic cell vaccination, including at tumor progression/relapse. Isocitrate dehydrogenase mutation was absent in all glioblastoma patients. Study-wide results and caveats: Longer survival after dendritic cell vaccination followed higher pretreatment TIL content.

The V call is TRBV6-5, the J call TRBJ1-2; TRBD1 matches 7 bases. The clonotype was recovered from a human donor with glioblastoma. The sequenced sample was blood, obtained after dendritic cell vaccination. As DNA, the CDR3 is TGTGCCAGCAGTTACTACAGGGGAGCTAACTATGGCTACACCTTC. Amino acid sequence: CASSYYRGANYGYTF.